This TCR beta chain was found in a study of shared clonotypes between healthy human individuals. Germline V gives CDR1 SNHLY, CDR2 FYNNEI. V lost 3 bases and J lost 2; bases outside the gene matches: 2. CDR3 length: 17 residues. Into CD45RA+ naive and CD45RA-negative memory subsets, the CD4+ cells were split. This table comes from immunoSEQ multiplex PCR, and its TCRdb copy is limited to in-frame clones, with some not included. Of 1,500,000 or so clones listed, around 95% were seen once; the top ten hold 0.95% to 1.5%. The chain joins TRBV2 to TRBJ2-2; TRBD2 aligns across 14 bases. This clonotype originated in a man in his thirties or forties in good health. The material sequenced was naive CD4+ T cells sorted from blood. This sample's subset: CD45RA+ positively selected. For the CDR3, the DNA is TGTGCCAGCAGTGATGGGACTAGCGGGGGAAACACCGGGGAGCTGTTTTTT. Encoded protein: CASSDGTSGGNTGELFF. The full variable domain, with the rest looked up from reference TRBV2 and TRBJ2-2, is EPEVTQTPSHQVTQMGQEVILRCVPISNHLYFYWYRQILGQKVEFLVSFYNNEISEKSEIFDDQFSVERPDGSNFTLKIRSTKLEDSAMYFCASSDGTSGGNTGELFFGEGSRLTVL.